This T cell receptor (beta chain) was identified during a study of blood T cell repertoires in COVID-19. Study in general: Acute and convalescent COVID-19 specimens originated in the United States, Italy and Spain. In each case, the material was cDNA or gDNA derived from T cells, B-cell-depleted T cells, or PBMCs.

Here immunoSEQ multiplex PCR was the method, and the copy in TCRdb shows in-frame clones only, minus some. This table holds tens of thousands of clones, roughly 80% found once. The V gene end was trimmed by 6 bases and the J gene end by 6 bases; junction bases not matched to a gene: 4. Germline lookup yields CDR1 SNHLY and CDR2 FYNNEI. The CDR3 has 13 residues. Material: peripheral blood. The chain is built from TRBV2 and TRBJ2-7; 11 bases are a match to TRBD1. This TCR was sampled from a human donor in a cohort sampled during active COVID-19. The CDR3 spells CASRGTGGGEQYF. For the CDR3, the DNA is TGTGCCAGCAGGGGGACAGGGGGAGGCGAGCAGTACTTC.